This is a list of T cell receptor beta chains from one sample in a study of blood T cell repertoires in COVID-19. Clones were read by immunoSEQ multiplex PCR, and TCRdb kept only the in-frame ones, dropping some. The table includes around 300,000 clones, roughly 86% detected once. Sequencing input: peripheral blood. These receptors were obtained from a woman younger than 45 who had recovered from COVID-19. Each CDR3 is given with its conserved first and last residue. Each record gives: V gene, D gene, clone size, J gene, CDR3 protein, CDR3 DNA. The D gene is left open where the match is weak. Clone size is stated in some rows and not others, as once, few, many or a class when expanded.

v_call: TRBV4-3; d_call: TRBD2; clone_size: .; j_call: TRBJ2-3; cdr3_aa: CASSQDGAGGVTDTQYF; cdr3_nt: TGCGCCAGCAGCCAAGACGGAGCGGGAGGGGTAACAGATACGCAGTATTTT
v_call: TRBV28; d_call: TRBD1; clone_size: .; j_call: TRBJ1-4; cdr3_aa: CASSGTATNEKLFF; cdr3_nt: TGTGCCAGCAGCGGGACAGCAACTAATGAAAAACTGTTTTTT
v_call: TRBV6-1; d_call: .; clone_size: .; j_call: TRBJ1-5; cdr3_aa: CASSESAGHQPQHF; cdr3_nt: TGTGCCAGCAGTGAATCGGCAGGGCATCAGCCCCAGCATTTT
v_call: TRBV6-5; d_call: .; clone_size: .; j_call: TRBJ2-2; cdr3_aa: CASSRGHANTGELFF; cdr3_nt: TGTGCCAGCAGCCGGGGACACGCGAACACCGGGGAGCTGTTTTTT
v_call: TRBV27; d_call: TRBD2; clone_size: once; j_call: TRBJ2-3; cdr3_aa: CANRGGLAGDTQYF; cdr3_nt: TGTGCCAATCGAGGAGGACTAGCGGGAGATACGCAGTATTTT
v_call: TRBV7-9; d_call: TRBD1; clone_size: .; j_call: TRBJ2-1; cdr3_aa: CASSRVTGHTNEQFF; cdr3_nt: TGTGCCAGCAGCCGCGTGACAGGGCATACCAATGAGCAGTTCTTC
v_call: TRBV7-6; d_call: .; clone_size: once; j_call: TRBJ2-7; cdr3_aa: CASSLGAGVSYEQYF; cdr3_nt: TGTGCCAGCAGCTTAGGTGCAGGGGTCTCCTACGAGCAGTACTTC
v_call: TRBV7-6; d_call: .; clone_size: .; j_call: TRBJ1-4; cdr3_aa: CASSLWGEKLFF; cdr3_nt: TGTGCCAGCAGCTTATGGGGCGAAAAACTGTTTTTT
v_call: TRBV7-8; d_call: .; clone_size: .; j_call: TRBJ1-5; cdr3_aa: CASSPVYRNQPQHF; cdr3_nt: TGTGCCAGCAGTCCTGTCTACAGAAATCAGCCCCAGCATTTT
v_call: TRBV5-4; d_call: .; clone_size: .; j_call: TRBJ2-2; cdr3_aa: CASRGTGKSGELFF; cdr3_nt: TGTGCCAGCAGGGGAACAGGGAAGAGCGGGGAGCTGTTTTTT
v_call: TRBV10-1; d_call: .; clone_size: .; j_call: TRBJ1-3; cdr3_aa: CASSESGGSGNTIYF; cdr3_nt: TGCGCCAGCAGTGAGTCGGGAGGGTCTGGAAACACCATATATTTT
v_call: TRBV7-8; d_call: TRBD2; clone_size: .; j_call: TRBJ2-7; cdr3_aa: CASSLTTSRATYEQYF; cdr3_nt: TGTGCCAGCAGCCTGACGACTAGCAGAGCAACCTACGAGCAGTACTTC
v_call: TRBV19; d_call: .; clone_size: .; j_call: TRBJ2-1; cdr3_aa: CASSITGTYSYNEQFF; cdr3_nt: TGTGCCAGTAGTATCACCGGGACTTACTCCTACAATGAGCAGTTCTTC
v_call: TRBV5-6; d_call: .; clone_size: .; j_call: TRBJ2-3; cdr3_aa: CASSPLSDTQYF; cdr3_nt: TGTGCCAGCAGTCCACTCTCAGATACGCAGTATTTT
v_call: TRBV12-5; d_call: .; clone_size: .; j_call: TRBJ1-1; cdr3_aa: CASGSGGTEAFF; cdr3_nt: TGTGCTAGTGGTTCCGGGGGCACTGAAGCTTTCTTT
v_call: TRBV6-5; d_call: .; clone_size: .; j_call: TRBJ2-7; cdr3_aa: CASNGRQAAEQYF; cdr3_nt: TGTGCCAGCAACGGACGACAGGCGGCTGAGCAGTACTTC
v_call: TRBV21-1; d_call: .; clone_size: once; j_call: TRBJ2-2; cdr3_aa: CASSKGEKKRVTGELFF; cdr3_nt: TGTGCCAGCAGCAAAGGCGAAAAAAAACGGGTGACCGGGGAGCTGTTTTTT
v_call: TRBV20-1; d_call: .; clone_size: few; j_call: TRBJ1-5; cdr3_aa: CSASSALSSNQPQHF; cdr3_nt: TGCAGTGCTAGTTCCGCATTAAGCAGCAATCAGCCCCAGCATTTT
v_call: TRBV28; d_call: .; clone_size: few; j_call: TRBJ1-4; cdr3_aa: CASSLKGVEKLFF; cdr3_nt: TGTGCCAGCAGTTTGAAGGGGGTGGAAAAACTGTTTTTT
v_call: TRBV28; d_call: .; clone_size: .; j_call: TRBJ2-6; cdr3_aa: CASSIILRDSGANVLTF; cdr3_nt: TGTGCCAGCAGTATCATACTCCGGGACTCTGGGGCCAACGTCCTGACTTTC
v_call: TRBV20-1; d_call: .; clone_size: .; j_call: TRBJ1-1; cdr3_aa: CSGALNTEAFF; cdr3_nt: TGCAGTGGGGCTTTGAACACTGAAGCTTTCTTT
v_call: TRBV5-1; d_call: .; clone_size: .; j_call: TRBJ2-7; cdr3_aa: CASNLEADRPTGQYF; cdr3_nt: TGCGCCAGCAATCTAGAGGCCGACAGACCTACGGGGCAGTACTTC
v_call: TRBV11-2; d_call: .; clone_size: .; j_call: TRBJ1-4; cdr3_aa: CASSPIGILFF; cdr3_nt: TGTGCCAGCAGCCCCATCGGTATACTGTTTTTT
v_call: TRBV6-5; d_call: .; clone_size: few; j_call: TRBJ1-2; cdr3_aa: CASRGPETSNYGYTF; cdr3_nt: TGTGCCAGCAGGGGCCCCGAGACCTCTAACTATGGCTACACCTTC
v_call: TRBV19; d_call: TRBD1; clone_size: .; j_call: TRBJ1-5; cdr3_aa: CASSLTGGDQPQHF; cdr3_nt: TGTGCCAGTAGTCTGACAGGGGGCGATCAGCCCCAGCATTTT
v_call: TRBV20-1; d_call: .; clone_size: .; j_call: TRBJ1-1; cdr3_aa: CSARGAGEAFF; cdr3_nt: TGCAGTGCTAGGGGGGCGGGTGAAGCTTTCTTT
v_call: TRBV27; d_call: TRBD1; clone_size: .; j_call: TRBJ1-2; cdr3_aa: CASSKTGDGYTF; cdr3_nt: TGTGCCAGCAGCAAGACAGGGGATGGCTACACCTTC
v_call: TRBV28; d_call: .; clone_size: .; j_call: TRBJ1-3; cdr3_aa: CASSLHGSIGNTIYF; cdr3_nt: TGTGCCAGCAGTTTACATGGCTCGATAGGAAACACCATATATTTT
v_call: TRBV5-4; d_call: .; clone_size: .; j_call: TRBJ2-5; cdr3_aa: CASSLGGTGGVGETQYF; cdr3_nt: TGTGCCAGCAGCCTTGGAGGGACTGGTGGCGTCGGAGAGACCCAGTACTTC
v_call: TRBV6-5; d_call: TRBD1; clone_size: .; j_call: TRBJ2-7; cdr3_aa: CASSMERGHYEQYF; cdr3_nt: TGTGCCAGCAGTATGGAAAGGGGGCACTACGAGCAGTACTTC
v_call: TRBV6-1; d_call: .; clone_size: .; j_call: TRBJ2-3; cdr3_aa: CASSEDIIHQGGTDTQYF; cdr3_nt: TGTGCCAGCAGTGAAGACATCATTCATCAGGGTGGGACAGATACGCAGTATTTT
v_call: TRBV30; d_call: .; clone_size: .; j_call: TRBJ1-1; cdr3_aa: CAWSVDGRGTEAFF; cdr3_nt: TGTGCCTGGAGTGTAGATGGGCGTGGCACTGAAGCTTTCTTT
v_call: TRBV7-8; d_call: TRBD2; clone_size: .; j_call: TRBJ2-3; cdr3_aa: CASSITGRVGTDTQYF; cdr3_nt: TGTGCCAGCAGCATTACGGGGAGGGTGGGCACAGATACGCAGTATTTT
v_call: TRBV2; d_call: TRBD1; clone_size: .; j_call: TRBJ2-7; cdr3_aa: CASSFGQGGNEQYF; cdr3_nt: TGTGCCAGCAGCTTTGGACAGGGGGGAAACGAGCAGTACTTC
v_call: TRBV24-1; d_call: TRBD2; clone_size: few; j_call: TRBJ2-1; cdr3_aa: CATAVAGVVEQFF; cdr3_nt: TGTGCCACCGCCGTAGCGGGAGTCGTTGAGCAGTTCTTC
v_call: TRBV6-6; d_call: .; clone_size: .; j_call: TRBJ1-3; cdr3_aa: CASHGGPDTIYF; cdr3_nt: TGTGCCAGCCACGGGGGGCCGGACACCATATATTTT
v_call: TRBV6-6; d_call: TRBD1; clone_size: .; j_call: TRBJ1-6; cdr3_aa: CASTRTGLTSPLHF; cdr3_nt: TGTGCCAGCACCCGGACAGGGCTTACTTCACCCCTCCACTTT
v_call: TRBV24-1; d_call: TRBD2; clone_size: .; j_call: TRBJ2-3; cdr3_aa: CATSDSPPWTSGVTDTQYF; cdr3_nt: TGTGCCACCAGTGATTCTCCCCCTTGGACTAGCGGAGTCACAGATACGCAGTATTTT
v_call: TRBV2; d_call: .; clone_size: .; j_call: TRBJ2-1; cdr3_aa: CASKKLRSAYNEQFF; cdr3_nt: TGTGCCAGCAAAAAACTACGGTCAGCGTACAATGAGCAGTTCTTC
v_call: TRBV3-1/TRBV3-2; d_call: TRBD2; clone_size: .; j_call: TRBJ2-7; cdr3_aa: CARTGTNSYEQYF; cdr3_nt: TGTGCCAGAACCGGGACTAATTCCTACGAGCAGTACTTC
v_call: TRBV6-5; d_call: .; clone_size: .; j_call: TRBJ1-5; cdr3_aa: CASTLYSNQPQHF; cdr3_nt: TGTGCCAGCACCCTCTATAGCAATCAGCCCCAGCATTTT
v_call: TRBV7-8; d_call: .; clone_size: once; j_call: TRBJ2-7; cdr3_aa: CASSVDTLYEQYF; cdr3_nt: TGTGCCAGCAGCGTGGACACCCTCTACGAGCAGTACTTC
v_call: TRBV11-2; d_call: .; clone_size: .; j_call: TRBJ1-2; cdr3_aa: CASSLDRAGYGYTF; cdr3_nt: TGTGCCAGCAGCTTAGATCGGGCGGGCTATGGCTACACCTTC
v_call: TRBV27; d_call: .; clone_size: .; j_call: TRBJ2-2; cdr3_aa: CASSPGSSGELFF; cdr3_nt: TGTGCCAGCAGCCCCGGGAGTAGCGGGGAGCTGTTTTTT
v_call: TRBV6-5; d_call: .; clone_size: once; j_call: TRBJ1-2; cdr3_aa: CASSSNSFYGYTF; cdr3_nt: TGTGCCAGCAGTTCGAACAGCTTCTATGGCTACACCTTC
v_call: TRBV2; d_call: TRBD1; clone_size: .; j_call: TRBJ1-5; cdr3_aa: CASREQGAGNQPQHF; cdr3_nt: TGTGCCAGCAGAGAGCAGGGGGCGGGCAATCAGCCCCAGCATTTT
v_call: TRBV11-3; d_call: TRBD1; clone_size: .; j_call: TRBJ2-5; cdr3_aa: CASSQGAGETQYF; cdr3_nt: TGTGCCAGCAGCCAGGGGGCAGGGGAGACCCAGTACTTC
v_call: TRBV27; d_call: TRBD1; clone_size: .; j_call: TRBJ2-2; cdr3_aa: CASSFMGGGTGSTGELFF; cdr3_nt: TGTGCCAGCAGTTTCATGGGTGGGGGGACAGGGAGTACCGGGGAGCTGTTTTTT
v_call: TRBV2; d_call: .; clone_size: few; j_call: TRBJ1-2; cdr3_aa: CASSNLQGLNYGYTF; cdr3_nt: TGTGCCAGCAGTAACTTACAGGGTCTTAACTATGGCTACACCTTC
v_call: TRBV5-6; d_call: .; clone_size: .; j_call: TRBJ1-1; cdr3_aa: CASSLAKYGGNTEAFF; cdr3_nt: TGTGCCAGCAGCTTGGCCAAGTATGGCGGTAACACTGAAGCTTTCTTT
v_call: TRBV6-2/TRBV6-3; d_call: TRBD2; clone_size: .; j_call: TRBJ2-5; cdr3_aa: CASSYWTSGETQYF; cdr3_nt: TGTGCCAGCAGTTACTGGACTAGCGGGGAGACCCAGTACTTC
v_call: TRBV18; d_call: TRBD1; clone_size: .; j_call: TRBJ2-5; cdr3_aa: CASSPRTGYQETQYF; cdr3_nt: TGTGCCAGCTCACCCCGGACAGGGTACCAAGAGACCCAGTACTTC
v_call: TRBV4-2; d_call: .; clone_size: once; j_call: TRBJ2-7; cdr3_aa: CASSQEGTGTEQYF; cdr3_nt: TGTGCCAGCAGCCAAGAGGGAACAGGCACCGAGCAGTACTTC
v_call: TRBV24-1; d_call: .; clone_size: .; j_call: TRBJ2-1; cdr3_aa: CATRTGNNEQFF; cdr3_nt: TGTGCCACCAGAACAGGGAACAATGAGCAGTTCTTC